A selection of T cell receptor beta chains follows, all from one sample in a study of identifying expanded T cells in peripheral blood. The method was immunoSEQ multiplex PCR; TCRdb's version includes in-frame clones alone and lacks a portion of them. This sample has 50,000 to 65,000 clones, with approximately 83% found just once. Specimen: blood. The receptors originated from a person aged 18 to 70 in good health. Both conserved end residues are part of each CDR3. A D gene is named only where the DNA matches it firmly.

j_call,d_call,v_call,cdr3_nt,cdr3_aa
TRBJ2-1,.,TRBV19,TGTGCCAGTAGTGTAAATAGCGGTTACAATGAGCAGTTCTTC,CASSVNSGYNEQFF
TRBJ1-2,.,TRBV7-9,TGTGCCAGCAGCCCCCTCGGGGGCGTTTTGGGCTACACCTTC,CASSPLGGVLGYTF
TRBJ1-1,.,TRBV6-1,TGTGCCAGCAAAGGCTACATGAACACTGAAGCTTTCTTT,CASKGYMNTEAFF
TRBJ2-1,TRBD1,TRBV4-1,TGCGCCAGCAGCCTCGAGGGGGGAAGCAGGGGGCGGAATGAGCAGTTCTTC,CASSLEGGSRGRNEQFF
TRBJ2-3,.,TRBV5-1,TGCGCCAGCAGCTTGGAAATCCCGGGGGCGGGAGATACGCAGTATTTT,CASSLEIPGAGDTQYF
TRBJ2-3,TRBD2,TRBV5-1,TGCGCCAGCAGCTTGGAGGGGACTAGCGGGAGCACAGATACGCAGTATTTT,CASSLEGTSGSTDTQYF
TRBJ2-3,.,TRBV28,TGTGCCAGCCACGGCGGGGCCTACGGCACAGATACGCAGTATTTT,CASHGGAYGTDTQYF
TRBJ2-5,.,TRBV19,TGTGCCAGTAGTGTGACTAAAGGACGCCAAGAGACCCAGTACTTC,CASSVTKGRQETQYF
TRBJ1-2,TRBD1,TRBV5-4,TGTGCCAGCAGCCAGGGACAGAACTATGGCTACACCTTC,CASSQGQNYGYTF
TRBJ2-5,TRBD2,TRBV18,TGTGCCAGCTCTGCAGGGACTAGGGAGACCCAGTACTTC,CASSAGTRETQYF
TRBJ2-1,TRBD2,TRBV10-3,TGTGCCATCAGTGGGGAGCGACTAGCGGGGGACAATGAGCAGTTCTTC,CAISGERLAGDNEQFF
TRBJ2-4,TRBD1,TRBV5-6,TGTGCCAGCAGCCCGCTGACAGGGTGGGGTCTCAAAGACATTCAGTACTTC,CASSPLTGWGLKDIQYF
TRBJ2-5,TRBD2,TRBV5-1,TGCGCCAGCACTAAAAGACTCGCGGGGGGGCGAGGGGAGACCCAGTACTTC,CASTKRLAGGRGETQYF
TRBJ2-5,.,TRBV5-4,TGTGCCAGCAGCTCTACTAACCAAGAGACCCAGTACTTC,CASSSTNQETQYF